At least ten counts were recorded for the clone carrying this TCR beta chain. Its target is not known. The data were obtained in a study of regulatory T cells in long-lasting Graves disease. Findings of the study overall: Patients whose Graves' disease persisted exhibited lower TCR diversity than those newly diagnosed.

Time point denoted: newly diagnosed GD, antithyroid drugs for less than 3 months. Preparation of the TCR library used RNA extracted from PBMCs. V was pared by 3 bases and J by 0 bases, with 6 bases of the junction left unmatched. CDR3 length equals 16 residues. The TCR beta library used iRepertoire HTBI primers with Arm-PCR amplification of CDR3. Each CDR3 protein is one row after TCRdb ran MiXCR on the multiplex PCR reads. The data contain around 360,000 distinct CDR3 sequences, 15% to 20% of them seen just once; the ten biggest clones take up around 20%. The same data also went into a second study, on T cells in Graves' hyperthyroidism and ophthalmopathy. That study adds: Aged 18 to 65, the patients had hyperthyroidism that was newly diagnosed and had lasted under 2 months. First-round RT-PCR with HTBI primers amplified the TCR CDR3 region. Progression to ophthalmopathy was predicted a median of approximately 6.4 months early.

The chain carries TRBV12-3 or TRBV12-4 and TRBJ2-3, with TRBD2 identical over 7 bases. This receptor was obtained from a woman aged 18-29 years with Graves disease. This specimen was peripheral blood mononuclear cells (PBMCs), taken at new diagnosis, from a patient treated with antithyroid drugs. The CDR3 bases are TGTGCCAGCAGTTTTTCTTTGCGGGGGAGCACAGATACGCAGTATTTT. Translated, it gives CASSFSLRGSTDTQYF.